These 29 T cell receptor beta chains share one sample of origin, sequenced in a study of blood T cell repertoires in COVID-19 (dated by TCRdb to about 2020). Library preparation was by the immunoSEQ multiplex PCR assay. Here the immuneACCESS table is served through TCRdb, limited to in-frame sequences with V and J called. Missing clones are a known gap in these copies; in checked studies unresolved V genes cover under half, and the rest lacks a known reason. The sample data list 170,000 or so clones, and more than 70% of these were observed just once. Of the sample, about 14% is held by the ten largest clones. What was sequenced was peripheral blood. The receptors were gathered from a man between 18 and 29 years old with active or convalescent COVID-19.

V usage is TRBV11-2 and J usage is TRBJ1-5; tentatively, D is TRBD1 (6 bases). V lost 5 bases to trimming and J lost 0 bases, with 11 bases between them. Looked up from germline, CDR1 is SGHAT and CDR2 is FQNNGV. This CDR3 spans 15 amino acids. This CDR3 reads CASSEDRLSNQPQHF. The CDR3 DNA is TGTGCCAGCAGCGAGGACAGACTTAGCAATCAGCCCCAGCATTTT.

The rearrangement joins TRBV10-3 to TRBJ1-2; D is undetermined. This CDR3 comprises 13 residues. V was pared by 6 bases and J by 4 bases, with 12 bases between. Germline CDR1 is ENHRY and CDR2 is SYGVKD. The CDR3 nucleotides are TGTGCCATCAGCCCGGGAGGTCGCTATGGCTACACCTTC. It yields the protein CAISPGGRYGYTF.

The CDR3 DNA sequence: TGTGCCAGTAGTACCACAGGGGGGGATGAGCAGTTCTTC. Translation: CASSTTGGDEQFF. The chain couples TRBV19 to TRBJ2-1, with D perhaps TRBD1 (8 bases). Germline V gene data show CDR1 as LNHDA and CDR2 as SQIVND (reference sequence). The V end lost 4 bases, the J end lost 8 bases, and 12 bases lay between the germline ends. This CDR3 comprises 13 residues. Full variable domain (outside the CDR3, taken from reference TRBV19 and TRBJ2-1): DGGITQSPKYLFRKEGQNVTLSCEQNLNHDAMYWYRQDPGQGLRLIYYSQIVNDFQKGDIAEGYSVSREKKESFPLTVTSAQKNPTAFYLCASSTTGGDEQFFGPGTRLTVL.

The V gene is TRBV7-9, the J gene TRBJ1-5, with 7 bases aligning to TRBD1. CDR3 length: 11 amino acids. J was trimmed by 12 bases and V by 4 bases; bases with no gene match: 3. Germline V lookup: CDR1 SEHNR, CDR2 FQNEAQ (reference sequence). As DNA, the CDR3 is TGTGCCAGCAGCTCGACAGGGATCCAGCATTTT. It is translated as CASSSTGIQHF.

This chain uses TRBV28 with TRBJ1-5; 9 bases line up with TRBD1. The CDR3 has 14 residues. Trimming at V came to 4 bases and at J to 7 bases, leaving 5 bases not matched to a gene. Germline V gene lookup returns CDR1 MDHEN and CDR2 SYDVKM. The CDR3 bases are TGTGCCAGCAGTTCCGACAGGGGGAAACAGCCCCAGCATTTT. Its translation is CASSSDRGKQPQHF.

The chain recombines TRBV19 with TRBJ2-7; 10 bases line up with TRBD1. J gave up 0 bases and V 8 bases, and 4 bases lay outside the gene matches. Germline assignment: CDR1 LNHDA and CDR2 SQIVND (reference sequence). The CDR3 has 14 amino acids. CDR3 sequence reads: CASGRDRGSYEQYF. The CDR3 DNA is TGTGCCAGTGGCCGGGACAGGGGCTCCTACGAGCAGTACTTC.

The chain is built from TRBV2 and TRBJ1-6, with D maybe TRBD1 (5 bases). Germline assignment: CDR1 SNHLY and CDR2 FYNNEI. Trimming took 6 bases from V and 9 from J, leaving 18 bases between them. This CDR3 is 15 amino acids long. The CDR3 region is CASRLRDSGTSPLHF. CDR3 bases: TGTGCCAGCAGACTTAGGGACTCCGGGACTTCACCCCTCCACTTT. Complete variable domain (other parts from reference TRBV2 and TRBJ1-6): EPEVTQTPSHQVTQMGQEVILRCVPISNHLYFYWYRQILGQKVEFLVSFYNNEISEKSEIFDDQFSVERPDGSNFTLKIRSTKLEDSAMYFCASRLRDSGTSPLHFGNGTRLTVT.

The gene calls are TRBV6-2 or TRBV6-3 and TRBJ2-6, with D hard to call. Germline V gene sequence: CDR1 MNHEY, CDR2 SVGEGT. V lost 0 bases, J lost 4 bases, and 7 bases lay in between. The CDR3 is made up of 15 amino acids. This CDR3 is CASSYSGSGANVLTF. The CDR3 nucleotides read TGTGCCAGCAGTTACTCCGGGTCCGGGGCCAACGTCCTGACTTTC.

This rearrangement joins TRBV2 to TRBJ2-1; 7 bases fit TRBD2. The junction had 8 bases not matched to a gene; V was cut back by 6 bases and J by 15 bases. CDR3 size: 11 residues. Germline V lookup: CDR1 SNHLY, CDR2 FYNNEI. CDR3 protein: CASRVSGARFF. The CDR3, as DNA: TGTGCCAGCAGGGTGAGCGGGGCTAGGTTCTTC. The whole variable domain, remainder taken from reference TRBV2 and TRBJ2-1, is EPEVTQTPSHQVTQMGQEVILRCVPISNHLYFYWYRQILGQKVEFLVSFYNNEISEKSEIFDDQFSVERPDGSNFTLKIRSTKLEDSAMYFCASRVSGARFFGPGTRLTVL.

The chain is built from TRBV5-1 and TRBJ1-2; 7 bases are shared with TRBD1. Losses at the gene ends were 0 bases for V and 3 bases for J; bases not matched to a gene: 5. This CDR3 is 15 amino acids long. Germline loops: CDR1 SGHRS, CDR2 YFSETQ. The chain's CDR3 is CASSLVGQEYYGYTF. For the CDR3, the DNA is TGCGCCAGCAGCTTGGTCGGACAGGAGTACTATGGCTACACCTTC.

This CDR3 is CASSRPGTGAYEQYF. The CDR3 bases are TGTGCCAGCAGCCGACCCGGGACAGGAGCCTACGAGCAGTACTTC. The rearrangement joins TRBV14 to TRBJ2-7; 8 bases match TRBD1. Germline CDR1 reads SGHDN; CDR2 reads FVKESK. V was pared by 4 bases and J by 2 bases, with 7 bases of the junction left unmatched. The CDR3 extends over 15 amino acids. Using reference TRBV14 and TRBJ2-7 for the parts outside the CDR3, the full variable domain is EAGVTQFPSHSVIEKGQTVTLRCDPISGHDNLYWYRRVMGKEIKFLLHFVKESKQDESGMPNNRFLAERTGGTYSTLKVQPAELEDSGVYFCASSRPGTGAYEQYFGPGTRLTVT.

This chain uses TRBV15 with TRBJ2-7; possibly TRBD2 for D (5 bases). Germline V gene lookup returns CDR1 LNHNV and CDR2 YYDKDF (reference sequence). V was cut by 1 base and J by 0 bases, with 10 bases left in between. The CDR3 has 15 residues. In DNA, the CDR3 is TGTGCCACCAGCAGAGTGCGGGTAGGCTCCTACGAGCAGTACTTC. It yields the protein CATSRVRVGSYEQYF.

The rearrangement uses TRBV6-2 or TRBV6-3 and TRBJ2-1; 7 nucleotides agree with TRBD2. Germline-derived CDR1 and CDR2 are MNHEY and SVGEGT. Unmatched junction bases numbered 7, after V lost 4 bases and J lost 4 bases. The CDR3 has 15 amino acids. As DNA, the CDR3 is TGTGCCAGCAGTTTAGGGGACTACCCTTACAATGAGCAGTTCTTC. This encodes CASSLGDYPYNEQFF.

The chain is built from TRBV4-3 and TRBJ2-3, with a tentative D call TRBD2 (7 bases). Germline V gene data show CDR1 as LGHNA and CDR2 as YSLEER. The CDR3 covers 18 residues. Trimming left V 4 bases short and J 4 bases short, with 24 bases between. CDR3 residues: CASSPGFGGSRGSDTQYF. Written as DNA, the CDR3 is TGCGCCAGCAGCCCCGGATTTGGCGGGAGTAGGGGGTCAGATACGCAGTATTTT.

This chain joins TRBV7-2 and TRBJ2-7; 9 bases are a match to TRBD1. The CDR3 spans 17 residues. Trimming took 2 bases from V and 7 from J; bases not matched to a gene: 15. The germline V gene has CDR1 SGHTA and CDR2 FQGNSA. The CDR3, as DNA: TGTGCCAGCAGCTTAAGTGGGGACAGGGTTTCCTGGGGAGAGCAGTACTTC. It is translated as CASSLSGDRVSWGEQYF.

The gene calls are TRBV4-2 and TRBJ1-2; weak D call: TRBD1 (6 bases). This CDR3 comprises 18 residues. The germline V gene encodes CDR1 LGHNA and CDR2 YNFKEQ. The ends were cut back, 3 bases at V and 0 bases at J, with 20 bases in the middle. DNA of the CDR3: TGTGCCAGCAGCCACATCCCCACGGGGGGGCGGCCTAACTATGGCTACACCTTC. Translated, it gives CASSHIPTGGRPNYGYTF.

The chain links TRBV6-2 or TRBV6-3 to TRBJ2-7, with 7 bases fitting TRBD2. The germline V gene encodes CDR1 MNHEY and CDR2 SVGEGT. V shed 0 bases and J 6 bases; nucleotides not matched to a gene: 11. CDR3 length: 16 amino acids. The CDR3 coding sequence is TGTGCCAGCAGTTACTCTTTGTCGGGAGGACGGGGCGAGCAGTACTTC. This codes for CASSYSLSGGRGEQYF.

This clone was found a few times. The V call is TRBV6-6, the J call TRBJ1-2, with a tentative D call TRBD1 (5 bases). CDR1 and CDR2 from the germline V gene are MNHNY and SVGAGI (reference sequence). V was pared by 4 bases and J by 4 bases, with 13 bases between. This CDR3 spans 14 amino acids. The CDR3 region has the DNA TGTGCCAGCAGTTCCGCGACAGTAACCTATGGCTACACCTTC. It encodes CASSSATVTYGYTF.

In nucleotides, the CDR3 is TGTGCCAGCAGCGAAAGAGGCGGGAATCAGCCCCAGCATTTT. It codes for CASSERGGNQPQHF. The gene calls are TRBV3-1 (or the pseudogene TRBV3-2) and TRBJ1-5; D is unclear. The CDR3 length is 14 residues. V lost 5 bases and J lost 4, with 12 bases in between. From germline, CDR1 is LGHDT and CDR2 YNNKEL (reference sequence).

The chain uses TRBV27 and TRBJ1-5; 7 bases match TRBD1. In germline, CDR1 is MNHEY, CDR2 SMNVEV (reference sequence). The CDR3 is made up of 16 amino acids. V trimming: 3 bases; J trimming: 3 bases; junction bases outside the gene matches: 8. The chain's CDR3 is CASSLDSTGVNQPQHF. CDR3 nucleotides: TGTGCCAGCAGTTTGGATTCAACAGGGGTCAATCAGCCCCAGCATTTT.

This clone was seen only a few times. The V and J genes are TRBV3-1 (or the pseudogene TRBV3-2) and TRBJ2-3, with TRBD2 matching over 7 bases. CDR1 and CDR2 (germline): LGHDT, YNNKEL (reference sequence). The CDR3 is made up of 14 amino acids. Trimming at V came to 6 bases and at J to 1 base, leaving 4 bases not matched to a gene. The CDR3 loop reads CASSPAGGTDTQYF. The CDR3 bases are TGTGCCAGCAGTCCTGCGGGAGGCACAGATACGCAGTATTTT.

The DNA for the CDR3 is TGCGCCAGCAGCCAAGAGCTAGCGGGAGGCTCAGATACGCAGTATTTT. The encoded protein is CASSQELAGGSDTQYF. This chain connects TRBV4-3 to TRBJ2-3; 11 bases map to TRBD2. In germline, CDR1 is LGHNA, CDR2 YSLEER. J was trimmed by 4 bases and V by 0 bases; bases with no gene match: 3. This CDR3 contains 16 residues.

The chain has TRBV12-3 or TRBV12-4 and TRBJ2-3; 8 bases line up with TRBD2. Trimming removed 1 base from V and 6 bases from J; junction bases left unmatched: 0. The CDR3 consists of 13 residues. The chain's CDR3 is CASSLERGDTQYF. The CDR3 bases are TGTGCCAGCAGTTTAGAGCGGGGGGATACGCAGTATTTT.

V is TRBV24-1 and J is TRBJ2-2; tentatively, D is TRBD2 (6 bases). Per the germline V gene, CDR1 is KGHDR and CDR2 is SFDVKD. V lost 5 bases, J lost 7 bases, and 22 bases lay in between. The CDR3 loop spans 17 amino acids. The CDR3 reads CATSGPRTPGDNGELFF. CDR3 DNA: TGTGCCACCAGTGGCCCACGGACCCCGGGGGATAACGGGGAGCTGTTTTTT.

This clone has just a few counts. CDR3 sequence reads: CASSPLGQTNTEAFF. Here the CDR3 DNA reads TGTGCCAGCTCTCCATTAGGACAGACTAACACTGAAGCTTTCTTT. The V gene is TRBV27, the J gene TRBJ1-1, with a possible D match to TRBD1 (6 bases). CDR1 and CDR2 from the germline V gene are MNHEY and SMNVEV (reference sequence). Trimming cost V 8 bases and J 2 bases, with 18 bases left between them. The CDR3 is 15 residues long.

This clone was counted once. V gene TRBV18 combines with J gene TRBJ1-1; maybe TRBD1 (5 bases). Germline loops: CDR1 KGHSH, CDR2 LQKENI. The CDR3 totals 16 residues. Between the trimmed V and J ends, which lost 3 bases and 5 bases, there was a span of 19 bases. The CDR3 region is CASSPGGKLSGTEAFF. The CDR3, as DNA: TGTGCCAGCTCACCGGGAGGAAAGTTGTCAGGGACTGAAGCTTTCTTT. Filled out from reference TRBV18 and TRBJ1-1, the complete variable domain reads NAGVMQNPRHLVRRRGQEARLRCSPMKGHSHVYWYRQLPEEGLKFMVYLQKENIIDESGMPKERFSAEFPKEGPSILRIQQVVRGDSAAYFCASSPGGKLSGTEAFFGQGTRLTVV.

This clone was recorded once. V and J are TRBV6-5 and TRBJ2-3; no reliable D call. This CDR3 contains 16 residues. Germline CDR1 and CDR2: MNHEY and SVGAGI. The V gene lost 2 bases and the J gene lost 0 bases, with 12 bases spanning the gap. This CDR3 is CASSYENAPSTDTQYF. CDR3 nucleotides: TGTGCCAGCAGTTACGAGAATGCGCCTAGCACAGATACGCAGTATTTT.

In its sample, this clone was seen once. J is TRBJ1-2 and V is TRBV6-5, with unresolved D. The CDR3 covers 12 residues. With 5 bases removed from V and 6 bases from J, the gap between germline ends came to 10 bases. Germline assignment: CDR1 MNHEY and CDR2 SVGAGI. Here the CDR3 DNA reads TGTGCCAGCAGTCAAACCCGGGATGGCTACACCTTC. This gives the protein CASSQTRDGYTF.

The V and J genes are TRBV3-1 (or the pseudogene TRBV3-2) and TRBJ1-2; D is perhaps TRBD1 (5 bases). The CDR3 length is 12 residues. Per germline, CDR1 LGHDT and CDR2 YNNKEL (reference sequence). The V end lost 3 bases, the J end lost 7 bases, and 9 bases lay between the germline ends. CDR3 residues: CASSHLDSGYTF. CDR3 nucleotides: TGTGCCAGCAGCCATTTAGACAGTGGCTACACCTTC.